Below are 18 T cell receptor beta chains sequenced from a single sample in a study of CD4 T cells in relation to SARS-CoV-2 and coronaviruses (dated by TCRdb to the early 2020s). These TCRs are of unknown antigen specificity. CD4+ T cells from unexposed donors were collected before the COVID-19 pandemic (2011-2018). The EasySep CD4+ T cell isolation kit was used to isolate CD4+ T cells once the cultures had run for more than 8 days. The library came from the immunoSEQ multiplex PCR assay. In TCRdb, the immuneACCESS table is reduced to in-frame sequences with V and J assigned. These tables do not hold every clone; where another copy was compared, an unresolved V gene accounts for under half, and the others remain unexplained. The sample records some 16,000 clones, 65% to 85% of which are singletons. The ten biggest clones cover about a tenth of the sample. Input material: CD4+ T cells from PBMCs, cultured in vitro. Receptors originate from a human donor in good health.

The gene calls are TRBV6-5 and TRBJ2-3; D might be TRBD1 (6 bases). CDR1 and CDR2 from the germline V gene are MNHEY and SVGAGI. This CDR3 contains 13 residues. Between the trimmed V and J ends, which lost 11 bases and 2 bases, there was a span of 14 bases. CDR3 sequence reads: CAGRTEYTDTQYF. CDR3 nucleotides: TGTGCCGGAAGGACAGAGTACACAGATACGCAGTATTTT.

V is TRBV10-3 and J is TRBJ2-5, with no clear D. CDR3 length equals 13 residues. Germline CDR1 reads ENHRY; CDR2 reads SYGVKD. V was clipped by 10 bases and J by 1 base, with 13 bases between them. CDR3 sequence reads: CATQSERQETQYF. As DNA, the CDR3 is TGTGCCACCCAATCGGAGCGCCAAGAGACCCAGTACTTC.

This rearrangement joins TRBV27 to TRBJ1-1, with no clear D. Germline CDR1 reads MNHEY; CDR2 reads SMNVEV (reference sequence). V dropped 4 bases and J dropped 10 bases, with 13 bases sitting between them. The CDR3 covers 12 residues. The CDR3 nucleotides are TGTGCCAGCAGTTCACCTGGGGTCGCAGCTTTCTTT. Its translation: CASSSPGVAAFF.

In its sample, this clone was seen once. The V and J genes are TRBV5-4 and TRBJ1-2, with 7 nucleotides matching TRBD1. The CDR3 totals 17 residues. Losses at the gene ends were 4 bases for V and 4 bases for J; bases not matched to a gene: 16. Germline-derived CDR1 and CDR2 are SGHNT and YYREEE (reference sequence). The CDR3 region has the DNA TGTGCCAGCAGCAAGACAGGGCCTAAAGCGAAACCCTATGGCTACACCTTC. Translated: CASSKTGPKAKPYGYTF.

The V call is TRBV5-4, the J call TRBJ2-2; either TRBD1 or TRBD2 may fit D (5 bases each). The CDR3 runs 14 residues. Germline lookup yields CDR1 SGHNT and CDR2 YYREEE (reference sequence). The ends were cut back, 0 bases at V and 8 bases at J, with 11 bases in the middle. CDR3 amino acids: CASSLESGRGELFF. Here the CDR3 DNA reads TGTGCCAGCAGCTTGGAATCGGGGCGAGGGGAGCTGTTTTTT.

This chain links TRBV6-1 with TRBJ2-1, with D perhaps TRBD2 (6 bases). V lost 2 bases and J lost 5, with 13 bases in between. Germline lookup yields CDR1 MNHNS and CDR2 SASEGT. CDR3 size: 15 residues. The CDR3 reads CASSERLGRNNEQFF. The CDR3 coding sequence is TGTGCCAGCAGTGAACGTTTGGGGAGGAACAATGAGCAGTTCTTC.

The rearrangement joins TRBV7-8 to TRBJ2-2, with TRBD1 identical over 9 bases. The CDR3 has 16 residues. Germline-derived CDR1 and CDR2 are SGHVS and FQNEAQ. The V segment lost 5 bases and the J segment 2 bases; nucleotides outside the gene matches: 6. The CDR3 DNA sequence: TGTGCCAGCAGCATGAGGGACAGGGTAAACACCGGGGAGCTGTTTTTT. Translation gives CASSMRDRVNTGELFF.

The genes are TRBV7-9 and TRBJ1-1; D call uncertain. There are 13 residues in the CDR3. The germline V gene has CDR1 SEHNR and CDR2 FQNEAQ (reference sequence). The V gene lost 8 bases and the J gene lost 0 bases, with 10 bases spanning the gap. The CDR3 loop is CASLQQLNTEAFF. The CDR3, as DNA: TGTGCCAGCTTACAGCAATTGAACACTGAAGCTTTCTTT.

Here the CDR3 DNA reads TGTGCCAGCAGCTTAGATTTGGGGAATGGGGCCCCTGGCTACACCTTC. This encodes CASSLDLGNGAPGYTF. The chain has TRBV11-2 and TRBJ1-2; possibly TRBD1 for D (5 bases). Germline V CDR1 and CDR2: SGHAT, FQNNGV. Trimming removed 0 bases at V and 7 bases at J, with 18 bases between. The length of the CDR3 is 16 residues.

The J gene is TRBJ2-1, the V gene TRBV7-3; tentatively, D is TRBD1 or TRBD2 (5 bases each). V gave up 5 bases and J gave up 0 bases, with 14 bases separating them. Germline CDR1 and CDR2: SGHTA and FQGTGA. The CDR3 contains 16 residues. CDR3 protein: CASSSRDGSSYNEQFF. The CDR3, as DNA: TGTGCCAGCAGCAGCCGGGACGGAAGCTCCTACAATGAGCAGTTCTTC.

V usage is TRBV5-4 and J usage is TRBJ1-4; possible D gene TRBD1, 6 bases. The germline V and J ends were trimmed by 5 bases and 0 bases, with 11 bases remaining between them. This CDR3 is 15 amino acids long. The germline V gene has CDR1 SGHNT and CDR2 YYREEE (reference sequence). In DNA, the CDR3 is TGTGCCAGCAGTCTGGACAGTGCAACTAATGAAAAACTGTTTTTT. Translation gives CASSLDSATNEKLFF.

V usage is TRBV5-1 and J usage is TRBJ2-1; maybe TRBD2 (5 bases). Per germline, CDR1 SGHRS and CDR2 YFSETQ. V was shortened by 7 bases and J by 6 bases, with 26 bases between the two germline ends. The CDR3 length is 17 residues. In DNA, the CDR3 is TGCGCCAGCCGACAACCGGACTCTCCATCGTTCGGCAATGAGCAGTTCTTC. As protein: CASRQPDSPSFGNEQFF.

By its share, this clone is large. The genes are TRBV6-6 and TRBJ1-5; TRBD1 might be the D (5 bases). V gave up 0 bases and J gave up 9 bases, with 12 bases separating them. Germline V CDR1 and CDR2: MNHNY, SVGAGI (reference sequence). The CDR3 runs to 14 residues. The CDR3 region has the DNA TGTGCCAGCAGTTACTCGAGGGGCCCCATGCCCCAGCATTTT. It specifies CASSYSRGPMPQHF.

The chain couples TRBV13 to TRBJ2-5; D is uncertain. Trimming pared 2 bases from V and 2 bases from J, leaving 3 bases between. Looked up from germline, CDR1 is PRHDT and CDR2 is FYEKMQ (reference sequence). The CDR3 is made up of 12 amino acids. The CDR3 coding sequence is TGTGCCAGCAGCTTACAACAAGAGACCCAGTACTTC. Translating it yields CASSLQQETQYF.

The chain uses TRBV28 and TRBJ2-7; tentative D call: TRBD1 (6 bases). The germline V gene encodes CDR1 MDHEN and CDR2 SYDVKM. V was trimmed by 4 bases and J by 7 bases, leaving 14 bases between them. CDR3 length: 13 residues. The CDR3 coding sequence is TGTGCCAGCAGTTCCCCTACCACAGGGGAGCAGTACTTC. It specifies CASSSPTTGEQYF.

The chain uses TRBV20-1 and TRBJ1-2; perhaps TRBD1 as D (5 bases). The CDR3 runs to 13 residues. CDR1 is DFQATT and CDR2 is SNEGSKA in the germline V gene (reference sequence). The germline V and J ends were trimmed by 3 bases and 7 bases, with 15 bases remaining between them. Here the CDR3 reads CSASAPGTAGYTF. DNA of the CDR3: TGCAGTGCTAGTGCCCCAGGGACGGCTGGCTACACCTTC.

The chain has TRBV10-1 and TRBJ2-3; 10 bases match TRBD1. Germline-derived CDR1 and CDR2 are WNHNN and SYGVQD (reference sequence). The CDR3 sequence is 17 residues long. Losses at the gene ends were 2 bases for V and 4 bases for J; bases not matched to a gene: 9. CDR3 amino acids: CASSEGTGTGASDTQYF. The CDR3, as DNA: TGCGCCAGCAGTGAGGGTACCGGGACAGGGGCATCAGATACGCAGTATTTT.

This clone was seen only a few times. This chain links TRBV5-1 with TRBJ2-3, with unresolved D. Germline V CDR1 and CDR2: SGHRS, YFSETQ. The CDR3 totals 16 residues. Deletions cut 3 bases from V and 0 bases from J, with 14 bases between. CDR3 region: CASSSSGSTSTDTQYF. The CDR3 DNA reads TGCGCCAGCAGCTCATCCGGCTCTACTAGCACAGATACGCAGTATTTT.